The 2 T cell receptor beta chains below were found in one sample sequenced in a study of cytomegalovirus exposure and HLA in healthy donors. This PCR relied on a set of 60 Vbeta primers and 13 Jbeta primers. This table comes from immunoSEQ multiplex PCR, and its TCRdb copy is limited to in-frame clones, with some not included. Altogether 90,000 to 120,000 clones are present, about 80% being singletons, with the ten largest covering roughly 2.5%. The sample was PBMCs. All receptors come from a man aged 45 to 65 in good health and CMV-seropositive.

The CDR3 sequence: CAISGNRDGGYERQYF. In DNA form, the CDR3 reads TGTGCCATCAGTGGGAACCGGGACGGGGGATACGAGAGGCAGTACTTC. The V gene is TRBV10-3, the J gene TRBJ2-7; TRBD2 might be the D (6 bases). Trimming cost V 4 bases and J 9 bases, with 25 bases left between them. The CDR3 has 16 amino acids. CDR1 and CDR2 (germline): ENHRY, SYGVKD.

The genes are TRBV11-2 and TRBJ2-3, with TRBD2 identical over 11 bases. CDR1 and CDR2 from the germline V gene are SGHAT and FQNNGV. The CDR3 extends over 16 amino acids. Trimming cost V 2 bases and J 1 base; bases outside gene matches: 2. The CDR3 region is CASSLTLAGGTDTQYF. The CDR3 bases are TGTGCCAGCAGCTTAACACTAGCGGGGGGCACAGATACGCAGTATTTT.